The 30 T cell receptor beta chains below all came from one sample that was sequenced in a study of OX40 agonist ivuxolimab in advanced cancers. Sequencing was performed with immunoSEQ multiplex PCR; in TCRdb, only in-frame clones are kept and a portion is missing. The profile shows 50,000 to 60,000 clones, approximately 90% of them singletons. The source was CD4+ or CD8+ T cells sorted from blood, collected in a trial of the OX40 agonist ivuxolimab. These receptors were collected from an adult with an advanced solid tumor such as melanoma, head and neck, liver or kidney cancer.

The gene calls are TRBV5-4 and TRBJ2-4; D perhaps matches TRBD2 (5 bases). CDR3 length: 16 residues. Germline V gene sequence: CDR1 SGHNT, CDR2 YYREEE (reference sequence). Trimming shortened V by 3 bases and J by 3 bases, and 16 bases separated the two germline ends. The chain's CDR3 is CASSSPERDGKNIQYF. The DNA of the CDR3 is TGTGCCAGCAGCTCACCGGAGAGGGATGGCAAAAACATTCAGTACTTC.

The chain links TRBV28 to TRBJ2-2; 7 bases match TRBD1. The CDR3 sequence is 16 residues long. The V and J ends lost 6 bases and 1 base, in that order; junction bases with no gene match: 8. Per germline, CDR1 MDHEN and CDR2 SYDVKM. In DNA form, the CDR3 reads TGTGCCAGCAGGCCCGGGACAGCCCTGAACACCGGGGAGCTGTTTTTT. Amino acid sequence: CASRPGTALNTGELFF. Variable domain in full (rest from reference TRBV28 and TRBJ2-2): DVKVTQSSRYLVKRTGEKVFLECVQDMDHENMFWYRQDPGLGLRLIYFSYDVKMKEKGDIPEGYSVSREKKERFSLILESASTNQTSMYLCASRPGTALNTGELFFGEGSRLTVL.

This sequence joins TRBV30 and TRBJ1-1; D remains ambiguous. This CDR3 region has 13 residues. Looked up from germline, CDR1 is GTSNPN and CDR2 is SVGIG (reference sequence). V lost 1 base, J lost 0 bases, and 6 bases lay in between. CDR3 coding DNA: TGTGCCTGGAGTGAGGGCCTGAACACTGAAGCTTTCTTT. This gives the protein CAWSEGLNTEAFF.

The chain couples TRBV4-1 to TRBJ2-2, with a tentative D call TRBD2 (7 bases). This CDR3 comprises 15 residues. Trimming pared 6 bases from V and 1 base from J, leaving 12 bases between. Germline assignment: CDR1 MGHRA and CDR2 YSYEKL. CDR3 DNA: TGCGCCAGCAGGGGAGGGGGGCGGAACACCGGGGAGCTGTTTTTT. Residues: CASRGGGRNTGELFF.

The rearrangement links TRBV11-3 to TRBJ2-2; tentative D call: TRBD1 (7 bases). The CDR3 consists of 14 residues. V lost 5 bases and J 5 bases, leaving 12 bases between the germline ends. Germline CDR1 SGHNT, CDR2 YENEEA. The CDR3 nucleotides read TGTGCCAGCAGCATCAGGGGGGATACCGGGGAGCTGTTTTTT. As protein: CASSIRGDTGELFF.

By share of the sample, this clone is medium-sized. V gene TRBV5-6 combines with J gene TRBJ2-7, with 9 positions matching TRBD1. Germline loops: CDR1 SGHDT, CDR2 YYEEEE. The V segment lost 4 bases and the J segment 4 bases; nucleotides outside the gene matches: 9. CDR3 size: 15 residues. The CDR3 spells CASSPATGGKYEQYF. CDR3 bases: TGTGCCAGCAGCCCCGCGACAGGGGGTAAATACGAGCAGTACTTC.

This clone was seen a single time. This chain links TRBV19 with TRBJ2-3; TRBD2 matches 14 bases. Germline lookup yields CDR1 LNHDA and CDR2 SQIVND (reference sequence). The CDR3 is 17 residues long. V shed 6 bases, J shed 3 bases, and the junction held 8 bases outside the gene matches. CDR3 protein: CASSGTSGRRMTDTQYF. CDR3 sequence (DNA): TGTGCCAGTAGCGGGACTAGCGGGAGAAGGATGACAGATACGCAGTATTTT.

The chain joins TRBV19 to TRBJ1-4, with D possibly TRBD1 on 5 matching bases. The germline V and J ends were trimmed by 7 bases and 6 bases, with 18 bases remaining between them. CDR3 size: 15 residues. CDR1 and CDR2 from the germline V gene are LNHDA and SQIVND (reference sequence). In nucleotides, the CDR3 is TGTGCCAGTACCCTGGGGACCGGGGGGGATGAAAAACTGTTTTTT. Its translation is CASTLGTGGDEKLFF.

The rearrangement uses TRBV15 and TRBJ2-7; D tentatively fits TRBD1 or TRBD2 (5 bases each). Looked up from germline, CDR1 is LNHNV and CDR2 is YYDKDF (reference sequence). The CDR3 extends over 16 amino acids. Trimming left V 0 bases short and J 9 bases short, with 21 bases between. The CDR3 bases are TGTGCCACCAGCAGAGACAGGGCGGGTTCCTACGACGGGCAGTACTTC. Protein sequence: CATSRDRAGSYDGQYF.

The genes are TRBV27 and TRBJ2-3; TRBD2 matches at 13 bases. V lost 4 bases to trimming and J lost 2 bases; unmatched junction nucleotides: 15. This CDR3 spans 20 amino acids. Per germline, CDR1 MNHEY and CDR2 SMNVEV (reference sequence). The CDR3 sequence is CASSSGTGPGLAGDTDTQYF. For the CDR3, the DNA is TGTGCCAGCAGTTCAGGGACAGGGCCCGGACTAGCGGGAGACACAGATACGCAGTATTTT.

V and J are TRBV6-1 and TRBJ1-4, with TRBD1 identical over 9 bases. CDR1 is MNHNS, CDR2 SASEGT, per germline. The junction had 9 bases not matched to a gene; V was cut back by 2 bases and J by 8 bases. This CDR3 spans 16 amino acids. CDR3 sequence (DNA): TGTGCCAGCAGTGAAATAGGTGGGACAGGGTACGAAAAACTGTTTTTT. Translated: CASSEIGGTGYEKLFF.

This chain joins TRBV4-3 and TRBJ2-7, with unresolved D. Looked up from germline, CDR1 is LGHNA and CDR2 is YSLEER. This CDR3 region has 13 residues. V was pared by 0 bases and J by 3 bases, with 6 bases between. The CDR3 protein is CASSQELNYEQYF. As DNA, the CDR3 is TGCGCCAGCAGCCAAGAACTCAACTACGAGCAGTACTTC.

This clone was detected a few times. The CDR3 DNA follows: TGTGCCAGCAGTTTCCGGCCACTTTTGCAGAATCAGCCCCAGCATTTT. Amino acids: CASSFRPLLQNQPQHF. This chain joins TRBV28 and TRBJ1-5; D uncertain. The CDR3 length is 16 residues. The ends were cut back, 3 bases at V and 4 bases at J, with 16 bases in the middle. Per the germline V gene, CDR1 is MDHEN and CDR2 is SYDVKM.

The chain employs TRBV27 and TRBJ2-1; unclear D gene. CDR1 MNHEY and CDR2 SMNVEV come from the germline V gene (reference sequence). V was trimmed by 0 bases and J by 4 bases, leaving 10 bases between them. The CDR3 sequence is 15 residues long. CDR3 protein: CASSLSKGPYNEQFF. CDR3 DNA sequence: TGTGCCAGCAGTTTATCGAAGGGCCCTTACAATGAGCAGTTCTTC.

The CDR3 region has the DNA TGTGCCAGCAGCTTAAGGGTGTCGGAGACCCAGTACTTC. Translated, it gives CASSLRVSETQYF. The rearrangement uses TRBV11-2 and TRBJ2-5, with D uncertain. Germline V gene data show CDR1 as SGHAT and CDR2 as FQNNGV. Trimming pared 2 bases from V and 5 bases from J, leaving 9 bases between. The CDR3 is 13 residues long.

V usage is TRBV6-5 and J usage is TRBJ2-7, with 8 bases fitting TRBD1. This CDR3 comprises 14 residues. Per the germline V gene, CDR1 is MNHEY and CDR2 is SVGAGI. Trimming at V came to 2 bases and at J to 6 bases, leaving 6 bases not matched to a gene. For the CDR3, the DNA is TGTGCCAGCAGTTACACACAGGGGGGAGCCGAGCAGTACTTC. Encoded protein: CASSYTQGGAEQYF.

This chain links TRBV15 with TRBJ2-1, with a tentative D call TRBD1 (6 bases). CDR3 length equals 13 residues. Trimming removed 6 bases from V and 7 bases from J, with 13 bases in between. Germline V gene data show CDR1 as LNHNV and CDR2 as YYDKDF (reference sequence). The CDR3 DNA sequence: TGTGCCACCAGACTCCAGGGGCGAAATGAGCAGTTCTTC. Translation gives CATRLQGRNEQFF.

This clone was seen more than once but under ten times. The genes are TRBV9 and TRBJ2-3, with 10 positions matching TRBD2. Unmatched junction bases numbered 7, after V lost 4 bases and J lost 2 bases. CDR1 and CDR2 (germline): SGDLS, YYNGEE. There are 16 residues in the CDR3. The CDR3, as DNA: TGTGCCAGCAGCTCCCGAGCGGGAGGGGTCACAGATACGCAGTATTTT. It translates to CASSSRAGGVTDTQYF.

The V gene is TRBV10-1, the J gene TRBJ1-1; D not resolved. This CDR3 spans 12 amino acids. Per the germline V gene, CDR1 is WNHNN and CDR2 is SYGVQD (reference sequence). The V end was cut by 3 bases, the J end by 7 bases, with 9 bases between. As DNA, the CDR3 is TGCGCCAGCAGTGACTCCGGATATGAAGCTTTCTTT. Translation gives CASSDSGYEAFF.

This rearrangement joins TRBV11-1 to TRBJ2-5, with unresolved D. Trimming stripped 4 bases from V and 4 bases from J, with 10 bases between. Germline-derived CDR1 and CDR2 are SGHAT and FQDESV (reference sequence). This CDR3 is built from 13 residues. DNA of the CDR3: TGTGCCAGCAGCTATCTCTCTGGAGAGACCCAGTACTTC. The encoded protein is CASSYLSGETQYF.

This CDR3 reads CASTSLGRESWETQYF. The CDR3 DNA is TGTGCCAGCACCTCTCTCGGGCGGGAGTCTTGGGAGACCCAGTACTTC. J is TRBJ2-5 and V is TRBV5-5; 7 positions agree with TRBD2. Germline trimming cut 6 bases from V and 5 bases from J; bases unmatched to any gene: 16. The CDR3 is made up of 16 amino acids. Per the germline V gene, CDR1 is SGHKS and CDR2 is YYEKEE (reference sequence).

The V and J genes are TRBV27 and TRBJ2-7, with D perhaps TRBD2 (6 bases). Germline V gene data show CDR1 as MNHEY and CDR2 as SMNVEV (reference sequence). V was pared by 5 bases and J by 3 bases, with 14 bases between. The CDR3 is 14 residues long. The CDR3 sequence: CASSTRDSGYEQYF. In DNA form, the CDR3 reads TGTGCCAGCAGTACCCGGGACTCCGGCTACGAGCAGTACTTC.

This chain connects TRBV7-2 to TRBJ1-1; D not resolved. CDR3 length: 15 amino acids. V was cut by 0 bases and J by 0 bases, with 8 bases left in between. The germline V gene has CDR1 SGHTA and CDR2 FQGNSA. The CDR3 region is CASSLAAVMNTEAFF. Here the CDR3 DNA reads TGTGCCAGCAGCTTAGCTGCGGTAATGAACACTGAAGCTTTCTTT.

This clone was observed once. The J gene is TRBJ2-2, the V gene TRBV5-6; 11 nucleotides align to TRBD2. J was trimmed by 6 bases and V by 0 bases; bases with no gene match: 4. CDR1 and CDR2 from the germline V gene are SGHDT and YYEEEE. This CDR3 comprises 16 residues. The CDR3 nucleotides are TGTGCCAGCAGCTTGGAGATTAGCGGGAGGGCCGGGGAGCTGTTTTTT. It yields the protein CASSLEISGRAGELFF.

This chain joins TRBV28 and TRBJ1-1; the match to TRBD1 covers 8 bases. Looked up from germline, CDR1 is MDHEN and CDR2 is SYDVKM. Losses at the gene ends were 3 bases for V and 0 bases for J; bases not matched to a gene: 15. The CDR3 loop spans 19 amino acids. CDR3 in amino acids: CASSFGPGQVILMNTEAFF. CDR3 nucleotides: TGTGCCAGCAGTTTTGGTCCGGGACAGGTAATCCTCATGAACACTGAAGCTTTCTTT.

The CDR3 coding sequence is TGTGCCACCAGCAGAGATGACAGTCTTAATGAAAAACTGTTTTTT. Its translation: CATSRDDSLNEKLFF. The J gene is TRBJ1-4, the V gene TRBV15; the D gene is possibly TRBD1 (5 bases). The CDR3 totals 15 residues. CDR1 is LNHNV, CDR2 YYDKDF, per germline (reference sequence). Trimming stripped 0 bases from V and 4 bases from J, with 9 bases between.

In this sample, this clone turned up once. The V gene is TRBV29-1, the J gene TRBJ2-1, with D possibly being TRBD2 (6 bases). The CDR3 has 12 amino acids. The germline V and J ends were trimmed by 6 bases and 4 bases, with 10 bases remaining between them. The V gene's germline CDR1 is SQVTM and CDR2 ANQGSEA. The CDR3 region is CSVLAKYNEQFF. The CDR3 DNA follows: TGCAGCGTCCTAGCGAAGTACAATGAGCAGTTCTTC.

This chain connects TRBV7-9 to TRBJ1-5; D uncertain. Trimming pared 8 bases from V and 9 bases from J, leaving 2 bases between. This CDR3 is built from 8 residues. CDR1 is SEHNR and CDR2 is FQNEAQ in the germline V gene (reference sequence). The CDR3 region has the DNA TGTGCCAGCGGGCCCCAGCATTTT. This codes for CASGPQHF. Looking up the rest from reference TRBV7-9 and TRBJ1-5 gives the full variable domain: DTGVSQNPRHKITKRGQNVTFRCDPISEHNRLYWYRQTLGQGPEFLTYFQNEAQLEKSRLLSDRFSAERPKGSFSTLEIQRTEQGDSAMYLCASGPQHFGDGTRLSIL.

This CDR3 is CASSLSGRTPSYEQYF. CDR3 in DNA: TGTGCCAGCAGTTTATCGGGACGGACCCCCTCCTACGAGCAGTACTTC. The J gene is TRBJ2-7, the V gene TRBV27; D is perhaps TRBD1 or TRBD2 (5 bases each). The length of the CDR3 is 16 residues. Germline CDR1 reads MNHEY; CDR2 reads SMNVEV (reference sequence). V shed 0 bases and J shed 0 bases, with 12 bases lying between them.

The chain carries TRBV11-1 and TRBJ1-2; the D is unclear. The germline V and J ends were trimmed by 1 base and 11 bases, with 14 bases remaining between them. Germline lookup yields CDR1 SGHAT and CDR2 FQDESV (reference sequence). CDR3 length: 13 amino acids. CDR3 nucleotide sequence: TGTGCCAGCAGCTTAGACGGGTACAGCTTTTACACCTTC. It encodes CASSLDGYSFYTF.